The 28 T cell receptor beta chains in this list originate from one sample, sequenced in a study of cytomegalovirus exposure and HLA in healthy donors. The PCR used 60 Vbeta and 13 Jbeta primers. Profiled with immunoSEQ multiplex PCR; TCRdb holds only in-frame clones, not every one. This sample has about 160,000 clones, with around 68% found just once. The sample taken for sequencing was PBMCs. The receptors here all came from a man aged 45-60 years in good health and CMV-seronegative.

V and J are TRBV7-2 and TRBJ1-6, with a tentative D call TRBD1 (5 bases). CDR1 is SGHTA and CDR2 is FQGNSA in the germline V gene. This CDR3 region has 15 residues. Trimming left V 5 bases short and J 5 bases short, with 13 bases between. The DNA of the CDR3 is TGTGCCAGCAGCCCCCCAGGAGGGGATAATTCACCCCTCCACTTT. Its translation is CASSPPGGDNSPLHF.

The DNA for the CDR3 is TGTGCCAGCAGCTTGGGACTAGCGGGGGGAGGGAGTCAAGAGACCCAGTACTTC. Translated: CASSLGLAGGGSQETQYF. The chain combines TRBV5-4 with TRBJ2-5; 13 bases are a match to TRBD2. Trimming took 0 bases from V and 2 from J; bases not matched to a gene: 7. The CDR3 is 18 residues long. Looked up from germline, CDR1 is SGHNT and CDR2 is YYREEE (reference sequence). Drawing the rest from reference TRBV5-4 and TRBJ2-5, the complete variable domain is ETGVTQSPTHLIKTRGQQVTLRCSSQSGHNTVSWYQQALGQGPQFIFQYYREEENGRGNFPPRFSGLQFPNYSSELNVNALELDDSALYLCASSLGLAGGGSQETQYFGPGTRLLVL.

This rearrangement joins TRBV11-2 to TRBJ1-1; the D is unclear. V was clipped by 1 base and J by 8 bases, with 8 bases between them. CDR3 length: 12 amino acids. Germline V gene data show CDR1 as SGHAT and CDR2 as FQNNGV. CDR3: CASSLVGHEAFF. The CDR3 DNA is TGTGCCAGCAGCTTAGTTGGCCACGAAGCTTTCTTT.

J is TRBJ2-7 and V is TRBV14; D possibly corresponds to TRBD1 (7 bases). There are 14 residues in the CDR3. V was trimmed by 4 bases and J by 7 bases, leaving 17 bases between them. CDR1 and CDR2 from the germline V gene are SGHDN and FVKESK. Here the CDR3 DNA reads TGTGCCAGCAGCCTGCAGGGGGGTTTCACTGAGCAGTACTTC. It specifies CASSLQGGFTEQYF.

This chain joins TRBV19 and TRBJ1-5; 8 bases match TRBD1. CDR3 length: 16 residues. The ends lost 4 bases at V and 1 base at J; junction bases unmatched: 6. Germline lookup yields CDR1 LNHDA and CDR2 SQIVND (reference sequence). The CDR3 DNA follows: TGTGCCAGTAGTACAAGACAGGGGCGAAGCAATCAGCCCCAGCATTTT. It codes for CASSTRQGRSNQPQHF. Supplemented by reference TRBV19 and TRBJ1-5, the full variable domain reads DGGITQSPKYLFRKEGQNVTLSCEQNLNHDAMYWYRQDPGQGLRLIYYSQIVNDFQKGDIAEGYSVSREKKESFPLTVTSAQKNPTAFYLCASSTRQGRSNQPQHFGDGTRLSIL.

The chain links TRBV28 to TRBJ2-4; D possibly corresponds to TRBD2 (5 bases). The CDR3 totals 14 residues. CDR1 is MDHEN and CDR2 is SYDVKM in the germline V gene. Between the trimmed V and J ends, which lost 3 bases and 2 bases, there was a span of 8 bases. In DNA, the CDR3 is TGTGCCAGCAGTTTTCGAGGGACCAAAAACATTCAGTACTTC. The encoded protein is CASSFRGTKNIQYF. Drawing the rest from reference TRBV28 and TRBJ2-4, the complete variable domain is DVKVTQSSRYLVKRTGEKVFLECVQDMDHENMFWYRQDPGLGLRLIYFSYDVKMKEKGDIPEGYSVSREKKERFSLILESASTNQTSMYLCASSFRGTKNIQYFGAGTRLSVL.

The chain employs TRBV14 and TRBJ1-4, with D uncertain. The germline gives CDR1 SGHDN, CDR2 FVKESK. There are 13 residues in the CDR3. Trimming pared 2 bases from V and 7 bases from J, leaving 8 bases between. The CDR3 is CASSQMRVEKLFF. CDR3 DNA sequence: TGTGCCAGCAGCCAAATGAGAGTTGAAAAACTGTTTTTT. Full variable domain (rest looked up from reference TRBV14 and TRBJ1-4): EAGVTQFPSHSVIEKGQTVTLRCDPISGHDNLYWYRRVMGKEIKFLLHFVKESKQDESGMPNNRFLAERTGGTYSTLKVQPAELEDSGVYFCASSQMRVEKLFFGSGTQLSVL.

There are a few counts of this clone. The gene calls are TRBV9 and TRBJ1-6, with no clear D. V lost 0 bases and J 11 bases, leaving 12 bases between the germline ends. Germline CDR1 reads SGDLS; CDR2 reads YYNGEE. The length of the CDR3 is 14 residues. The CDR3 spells CASSVDRAAAPLHF. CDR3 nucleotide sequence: TGTGCCAGCAGCGTAGATAGAGCGGCGGCACCCCTCCACTTT.

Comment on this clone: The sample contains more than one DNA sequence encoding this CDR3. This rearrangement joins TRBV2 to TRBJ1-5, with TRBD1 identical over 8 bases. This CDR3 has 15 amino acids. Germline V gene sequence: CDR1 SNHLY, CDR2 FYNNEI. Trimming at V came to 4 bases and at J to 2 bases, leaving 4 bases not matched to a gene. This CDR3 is CASSADRGGNQPQHF. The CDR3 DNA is TGTGCCAGCAGTGCCGACAGGGGTGGCAATCAGCCCCAGCATTTT.

CDR3 loop: CASSLGAIVADTQYF. CDR3 DNA: TGCGCCAGCAGCTTAGGAGCGATAGTGGCAGATACGCAGTATTTT. The chain carries TRBV5-1 and TRBJ2-3; no definite D call. From germline, CDR1 is SGHRS and CDR2 YFSETQ. CDR3 length equals 15 residues. Trimming took off 2 bases at V and 4 bases at J, with 14 bases between the two ends.

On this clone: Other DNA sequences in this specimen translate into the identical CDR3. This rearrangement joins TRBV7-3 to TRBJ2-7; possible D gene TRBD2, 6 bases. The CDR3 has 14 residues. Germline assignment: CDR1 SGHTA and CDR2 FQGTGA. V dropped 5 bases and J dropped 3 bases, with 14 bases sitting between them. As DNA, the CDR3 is TGTGCCAGCAGCCTCAATCGGGGGAGCTACGAGCAGTACTTC. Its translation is CASSLNRGSYEQYF.

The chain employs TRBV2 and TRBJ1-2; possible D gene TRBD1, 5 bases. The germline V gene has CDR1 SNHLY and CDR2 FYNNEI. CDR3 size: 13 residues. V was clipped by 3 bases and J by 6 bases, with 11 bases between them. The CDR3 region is CASSEFQGNGYTF. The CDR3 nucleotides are TGTGCCAGCAGTGAGTTTCAGGGTAATGGCTACACCTTC.

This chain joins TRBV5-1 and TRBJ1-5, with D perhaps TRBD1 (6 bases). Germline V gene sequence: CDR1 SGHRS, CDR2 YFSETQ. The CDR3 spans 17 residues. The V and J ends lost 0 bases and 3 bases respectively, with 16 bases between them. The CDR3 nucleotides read TGCGCCAGCAGCTTGGTCCCAAACGACAGGAACAATCAGCCCCAGCATTTT. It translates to CASSLVPNDRNNQPQHF.

The DNA of the CDR3 is TGTGCCAGCAGCCTGACCAATAACAGGATCCTTAATGAAAAACTGTTTTTT. Encoded protein: CASSLTNNRILNEKLFF. V and J are TRBV5-8 and TRBJ1-4, with a possible D match to TRBD1 (5 bases). Trimming stripped 4 bases from V and 4 bases from J, with 20 bases between. The CDR3 sequence is 17 residues long. Germline loops: CDR1 SGHTS, CDR2 YDEGEE.

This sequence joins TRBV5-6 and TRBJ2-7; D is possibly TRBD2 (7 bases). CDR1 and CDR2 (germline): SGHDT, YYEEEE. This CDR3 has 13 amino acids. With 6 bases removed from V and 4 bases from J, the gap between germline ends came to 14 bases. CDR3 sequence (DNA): TGTGCCAGCAAGATCGGGGGGCGGTACGAGCAGTACTTC. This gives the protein CASKIGGRYEQYF.

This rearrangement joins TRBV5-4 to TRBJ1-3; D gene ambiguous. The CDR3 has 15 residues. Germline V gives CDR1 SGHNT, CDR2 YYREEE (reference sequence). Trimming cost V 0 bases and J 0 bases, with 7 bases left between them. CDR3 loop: CASSLGLPSGNTIYF. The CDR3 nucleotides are TGTGCCAGCAGCTTGGGACTCCCCTCTGGAAACACCATATATTTT.

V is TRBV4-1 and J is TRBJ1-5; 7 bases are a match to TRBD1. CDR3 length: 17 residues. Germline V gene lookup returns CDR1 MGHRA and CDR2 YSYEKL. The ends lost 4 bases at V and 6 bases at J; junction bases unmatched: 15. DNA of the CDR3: TGCGCCAGCAGCCGAGGTCCCCGACAGGGAGGAAGTCAGCCCCAGCATTTT. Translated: CASSRGPRQGGSQPQHF.

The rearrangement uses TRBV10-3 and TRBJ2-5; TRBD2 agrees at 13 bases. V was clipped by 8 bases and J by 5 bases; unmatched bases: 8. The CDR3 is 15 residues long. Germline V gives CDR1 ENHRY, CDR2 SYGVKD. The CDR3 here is CAIQATSGGSETQYF. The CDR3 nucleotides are TGTGCCATCCAAGCGACTAGCGGGGGGAGTGAGACCCAGTACTTC.

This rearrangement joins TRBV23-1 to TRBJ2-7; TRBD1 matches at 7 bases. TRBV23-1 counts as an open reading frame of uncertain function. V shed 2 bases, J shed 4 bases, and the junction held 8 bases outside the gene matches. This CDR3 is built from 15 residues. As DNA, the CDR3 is TGCGCCAGCAGTCAAAGGGTCCCAGGGGGTTACGAGCAGTACTTC. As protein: CASSQRVPGGYEQYF.

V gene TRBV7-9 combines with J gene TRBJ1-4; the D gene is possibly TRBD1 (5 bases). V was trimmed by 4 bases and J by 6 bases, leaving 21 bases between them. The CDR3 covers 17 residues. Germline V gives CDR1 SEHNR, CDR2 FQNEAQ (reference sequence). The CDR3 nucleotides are TGTGCCAGCAGCTACACCTCTGGACCAGGGCAATATGAAAAACTGTTTTTT. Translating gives CASSYTSGPGQYEKLFF. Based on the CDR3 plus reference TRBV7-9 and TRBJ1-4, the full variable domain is DTGVSQNPRHKITKRGQNVTFRCDPISEHNRLYWYRQTLGQGPEFLTYFQNEAQLEKSRLLSDRFSAERPKGSFSTLEIQRTEQGDSAMYLCASSYTSGPGQYEKLFFGSGTQLSVL.

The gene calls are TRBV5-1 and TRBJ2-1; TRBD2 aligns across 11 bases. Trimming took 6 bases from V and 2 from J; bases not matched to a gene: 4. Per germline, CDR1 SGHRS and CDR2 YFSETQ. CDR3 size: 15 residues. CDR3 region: CASTLLAGAYNEQFF. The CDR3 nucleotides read TGCGCCAGCACCTTACTAGCGGGGGCCTACAATGAGCAGTTCTTC.

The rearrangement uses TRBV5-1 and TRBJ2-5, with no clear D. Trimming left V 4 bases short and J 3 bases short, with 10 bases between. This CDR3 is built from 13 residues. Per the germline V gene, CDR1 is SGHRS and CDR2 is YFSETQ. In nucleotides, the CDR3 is TGCGCCAGCAGCCGAGAACCTGAAGAGACCCAGTACTTC. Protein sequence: CASSREPEETQYF. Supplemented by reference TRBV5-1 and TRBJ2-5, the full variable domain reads KAGVTQTPRYLIKTRGQQVTLSCSPISGHRSVSWYQQTPGQGLQFLFEYFSETQRNKGNFPGRFSGRQFSNSRSEMNVSTLELGDSALYLCASSREPEETQYFGPGTRLLVL.

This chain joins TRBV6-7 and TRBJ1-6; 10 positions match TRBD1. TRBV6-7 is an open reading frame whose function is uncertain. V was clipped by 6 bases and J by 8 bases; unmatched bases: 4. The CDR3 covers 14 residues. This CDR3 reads CASSRDRGHSPLHF. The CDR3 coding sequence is TGTGCCAGCAGCCGCGACAGGGGGCATTCACCCCTCCACTTT.

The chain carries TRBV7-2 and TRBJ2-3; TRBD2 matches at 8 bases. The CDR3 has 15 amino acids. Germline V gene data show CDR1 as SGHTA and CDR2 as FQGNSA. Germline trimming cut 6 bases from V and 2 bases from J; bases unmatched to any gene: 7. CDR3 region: CASRFTSGFTDTQYF. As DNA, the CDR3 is TGTGCCAGCAGGTTCACTAGCGGATTCACAGATACGCAGTATTTT. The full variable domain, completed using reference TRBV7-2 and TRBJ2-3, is GAGVSQSPSNKVTEKGKDVELRCDPISGHTALYWYRQSLGQGLEFLIYFQGNSAPDKSGLPSDRFSAERTGGSVSTLTIQRTQQEDSAVYLCASRFTSGFTDTQYFGPGTRLTVL.

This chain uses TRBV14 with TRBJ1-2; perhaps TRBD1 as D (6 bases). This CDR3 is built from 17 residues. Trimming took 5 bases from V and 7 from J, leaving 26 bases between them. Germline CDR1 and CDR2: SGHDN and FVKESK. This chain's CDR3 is CASSSRRPTGPQGGYTF. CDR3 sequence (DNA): TGTGCCAGCAGCTCCCGAAGACCCACAGGGCCCCAGGGTGGCTACACCTTC.

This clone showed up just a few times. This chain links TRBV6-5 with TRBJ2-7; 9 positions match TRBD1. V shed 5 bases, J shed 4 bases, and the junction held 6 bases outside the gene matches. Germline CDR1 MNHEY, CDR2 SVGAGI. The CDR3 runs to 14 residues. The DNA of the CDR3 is TGTGCCAGCAGTCAACAGGGGGCTAGGTACGAGCAGTACTTC. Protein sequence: CASSQQGARYEQYF.

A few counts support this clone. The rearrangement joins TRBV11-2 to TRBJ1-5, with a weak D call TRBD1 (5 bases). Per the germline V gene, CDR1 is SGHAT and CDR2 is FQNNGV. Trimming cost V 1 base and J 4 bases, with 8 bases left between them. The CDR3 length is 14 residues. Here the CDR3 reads CASSLVGGNQPQHF. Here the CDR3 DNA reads TGTGCCAGCAGCTTAGTGGGGGGGAATCAGCCCCAGCATTTT. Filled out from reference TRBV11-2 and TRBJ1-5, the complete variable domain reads EAGVAQSPRYKIIEKRQSVAFWCNPISGHATLYWYQQILGQGPKLLIQFQNNGVVDDSQLPKDRFSAERLKGVDSTLKIQPAKLEDSAVYLCASSLVGGNQPQHFGDGTRLSIL.

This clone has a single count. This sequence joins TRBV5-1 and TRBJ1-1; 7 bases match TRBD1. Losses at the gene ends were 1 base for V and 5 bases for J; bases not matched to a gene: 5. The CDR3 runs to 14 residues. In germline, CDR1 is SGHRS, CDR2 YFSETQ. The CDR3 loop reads CASSLTGAGTEAFF. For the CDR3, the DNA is TGCGCCAGCAGCTTGACAGGGGCGGGAACTGAAGCTTTCTTT.